This T cell receptor beta chain comes out of a study of blood T cells in healthy people across ages. Study findings and constraints: Aged donors had fewer naive CD4+ cells and lower diversity than long-lived donors.

As concerns this clonotype: Its antigen is currently unknown.

V shed 0 bases and J 5 bases; nucleotides not matched to a gene: 6. Germline assignment: CDR1 LGHNA and CDR2 YSLEER. The CDR3 has 17 amino acids. A sample-barcoded 5' primer and a J-beta primer mix were used in a second PCR of roughly 7 to 12 cycles. TCRdb itself ran the 5' RACE reads through MiXCR, one entry per CDR3 protein. The table has around 1,900,000 distinct CDR3 sequences, about two fifths seen once. The rearrangement uses TRBV4-3 and TRBJ2-1; TRBD2 matches 11 bases. The sequenced sample was blood. The receptor was derived from a human donor in good health. CDR3 residues: CASSQDETSGEDNEQFF. The CDR3 DNA sequence: TGCGCCAGCAGCCAAGACGAGACTAGCGGGGAGGACAATGAGCAGTTCTTC.